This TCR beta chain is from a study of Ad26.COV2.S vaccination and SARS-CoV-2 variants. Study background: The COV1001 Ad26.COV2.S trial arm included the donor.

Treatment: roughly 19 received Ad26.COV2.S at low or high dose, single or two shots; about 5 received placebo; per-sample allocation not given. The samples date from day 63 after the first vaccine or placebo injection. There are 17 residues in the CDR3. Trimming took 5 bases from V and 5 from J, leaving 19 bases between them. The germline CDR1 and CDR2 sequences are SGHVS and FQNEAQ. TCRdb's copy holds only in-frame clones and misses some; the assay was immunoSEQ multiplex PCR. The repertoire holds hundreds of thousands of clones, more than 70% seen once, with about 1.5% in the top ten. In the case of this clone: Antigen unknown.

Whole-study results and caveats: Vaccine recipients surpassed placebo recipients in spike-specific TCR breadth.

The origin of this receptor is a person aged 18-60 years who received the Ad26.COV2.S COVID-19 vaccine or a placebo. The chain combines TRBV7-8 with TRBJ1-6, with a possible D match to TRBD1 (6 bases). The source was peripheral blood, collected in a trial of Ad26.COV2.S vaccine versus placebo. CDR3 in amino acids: CASSREGGGADNSPLHF. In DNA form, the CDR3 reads TGTGCCAGCAGCCGAGAGGGGGGTGGTGCGGATAATTCACCCCTCCACTTT.